The 4 T cell receptor beta chains below come from one sample, sequenced in a study of T cell changes during pregnancy in multiple sclerosis. Measured with immunoSEQ multiplex PCR; TCRdb has only the in-frame clones, and not every one. The sample has 39,000 or so clones, about 90% seen once. Sequences were derived from CD4+ T cells from peripheral blood mononuclear cells, sampled after pregnancy. The receptor source for this set is a female donor in good health, enrolled as a control in a pregnancy study.

The chain has TRBV7-2 and TRBJ2-7, with TRBD2 matching over 8 bases. Germline V lookup: CDR1 SGHTA, CDR2 FQGNSA. There are 16 residues in the CDR3. V was clipped by 2 bases and J by 3 bases; unmatched bases: 9. DNA for the CDR3: TGTGCCAGCAGCTTACAGAGCATAGCGGGAAGCTACGAGCAGTACTTC. Translated: CASSLQSIAGSYEQYF. The full variable domain, rest sourced from reference TRBV7-2 and TRBJ2-7, is GAGVSQSPSNKVTEKGKDVELRCDPISGHTALYWYRQSLGQGLEFLIYFQGNSAPDKSGLPSDRFSAERTGGSVSTLTIQRTQQEDSAVYLCASSLQSIAGSYEQYFGPGTRLTVT.

The V call is TRBV7-2, the J call TRBJ1-2, with TRBD1 as a possible D gene (6 bases). V lost 5 bases and J lost 1, with 11 bases in between. Germline values: CDR1 SGHTA, CDR2 FQGNSA. CDR3 length equals 14 residues. The CDR3 DNA is TGTGCCAGCAGCCCCCTGGACAGTAACTATGGCTACACCTTC. Its translation: CASSPLDSNYGYTF. The variable domain in full, completed from reference TRBV7-2 and TRBJ1-2, reads GAGVSQSPSNKVTEKGKDVELRCDPISGHTALYWYRQSLGQGLEFLIYFQGNSAPDKSGLPSDRFSAERTGGSVSTLTIQRTQQEDSAVYLCASSPLDSNYGYTFGSGTRLTVV.

This chain uses TRBV2 with TRBJ1-4; D is perhaps TRBD1 (6 bases). The CDR3 consists of 14 residues. CDR1 and CDR2 (germline): SNHLY, FYNNEI. V was shortened by 6 bases and J by 8 bases, with 16 bases between the two germline ends. This CDR3 is CASRLTGFGEKLFF. The CDR3 DNA follows: TGTGCCAGCAGGCTCACAGGGTTCGGCGAAAAACTGTTTTTT.

The chain joins TRBV4-3 to TRBJ1-2; D not resolved. The CDR3 runs to 14 residues. Trimming pared 0 bases from V and 1 base from J, leaving 6 bases between. In germline, CDR1 is LGHNA, CDR2 YSLEER. The CDR3 nucleotides are TGCGCCAGCAGCCAAGACTACAGTAACTATGGCTACACCTTC. Amino acids: CASSQDYSNYGYTF.